The 18 T cell receptor beta chains below come from one sample, sequenced in a study of T cell responses to AZD1222 COVID-19 vaccine. Only in-frame clones appear in the TCRdb table, and some are missing; sequencing was by immunoSEQ multiplex PCR. The profile covers 50,000 to 60,000 clones, with around 80% appearing a single time and around 5% taken by the ten largest. This material consisted of peripheral blood, taken 28 days after the second AZD1222 dose. These receptors were obtained from an adult who received the AZD1222 COVID-19 vaccine.

This clone came up once. The chain carries TRBV5-1 and TRBJ2-5, with 7 bases aligning to TRBD1. Germline assignment: CDR1 SGHRS and CDR2 YFSETQ. The ends lost 0 bases at V and 5 bases at J; junction bases unmatched: 4. This CDR3 region has 14 residues. CDR3 region: CASSLDRGWETQYF. The CDR3 DNA follows: TGCGCCAGCAGCTTGGACAGGGGATGGGAGACCCAGTACTTC.

The chain joins TRBV10-3 to TRBJ1-2; D might be TRBD1 (6 bases). The V and J ends lost 3 bases and 5 bases respectively, with 7 bases between them. Germline lookup yields CDR1 ENHRY and CDR2 SYGVKD. The CDR3 runs 12 residues. The CDR3 here is CAISDRGYGYTF. The CDR3 DNA reads as TGTGCCATCAGTGACAGGGGTTATGGCTACACCTTC.

CDR3 DNA: TGTGCCAGCAGTGAACAGCGGGGCTACGAGCAGTACTTC. This translates into CASSEQRGYEQYF. The chain recombines TRBV2 with TRBJ2-7; 7 nucleotides line up with TRBD2. The germline V gene encodes CDR1 SNHLY and CDR2 FYNNEI. V lost 2 bases to trimming and J lost 3 bases; unmatched junction nucleotides: 1. The CDR3 covers 13 residues.

The CDR3: CASSERGGLGEKLFF. CDR3 nucleotide sequence: TGTGCCAGCAGTGAACGTGGGGGGCTAGGGGAAAAACTGTTTTTT. The chain links TRBV2 to TRBJ1-4, with D possibly being TRBD1 (6 bases). The germline gives CDR1 SNHLY, CDR2 FYNNEI. Trimming took 2 bases from V and 8 from J, leaving 15 bases between them. CDR3 size: 15 residues.

DNA of the CDR3: TGCAGGGGGACGGAGAACACTGAAGCTTTCTTT. This sequence encodes CRGTENTEAFF. The chain joins TRBV20-1 to TRBJ1-1; a weak D match, TRBD1 (5 bases). CDR1 and CDR2 (germline): DFQATT, SNEGSKA (reference sequence). CDR3 size: 11 residues.

This chain links TRBV5-1 with TRBJ1-4, with unresolved D. Germline V gene data show CDR1 as SGHRS and CDR2 as YFSETQ. This CDR3 is 14 amino acids long. Trimming cost V 0 bases and J 3 bases, with 6 bases left between them. CDR3 sequence: CASSLVSANEKLFF. The DNA for the CDR3 is TGCGCCAGCAGCTTGGTGTCCGCTAATGAAAAACTGTTTTTT.

The chain combines TRBV5-1 with TRBJ2-2, with D maybe TRBD2 (6 bases). CDR1 and CDR2 from the germline V gene are SGHRS and YFSETQ. The CDR3 is 15 amino acids. The V gene lost 0 bases and the J gene lost 1 base, with 7 bases spanning the gap. The DNA of the CDR3 is TGCGCCAGCAGCTTGGGGACTATGAACACCGGGGAGCTGTTTTTT. It specifies CASSLGTMNTGELFF.

J is TRBJ1-2 and V is TRBV21-1; the table's D call, TRBD1, was not checked against the DNA. TRBV21-1 is described as a pseudogene. CDR3 length: 14 residues. The CDR3, as DNA: TGTGCCAGCAAATACAGGGGGTCGAACTATGGCTACACCTTC. Translating gives CASKYRGSNYGYTF.

This chain connects TRBV11-2 to TRBJ2-3; D is perhaps TRBD1 (5 bases). V lost 0 bases, J lost 4 bases, and 11 bases lay in between. Germline CDR1 is SGHAT and CDR2 is FQNNGV. The CDR3 is 15 amino acids. DNA for the CDR3: TGTGCCAGCAGCTTAGAGGGCAGGGTCTCAGATACGCAGTATTTT. Translated, it gives CASSLEGRVSDTQYF.

Points on this clone: At the DNA level, this CDR3 is encoded by other sequences in the same sample as well. The gene calls are TRBV10-3 and TRBJ2-7; 9 bases line up with TRBD1. CDR3 length equals 14 residues. Germline V gene lookup returns CDR1 ENHRY and CDR2 SYGVKD. Trimming removed 5 bases from V and 2 bases from J; junction bases left unmatched: 4. The CDR3 spells CAISSGTGTYEQYF. Here the CDR3 DNA reads TGTGCCATCAGTTCTGGGACAGGGACCTACGAGCAGTACTTC.

The V and J genes are TRBV6-5 and TRBJ2-1; a weak D match, TRBD2 (6 bases). Germline V lookup: CDR1 MNHEY, CDR2 SVGAGI. The CDR3 extends over 14 amino acids. With 5 bases removed from V and 5 bases from J, the gap between germline ends came to 13 bases. CDR3 loop: CASSLRGVHNEQFF. The CDR3 DNA sequence: TGTGCCAGCAGTCTACGCGGGGTCCACAATGAGCAGTTCTTC.

This chain connects TRBV5-1 to TRBJ1-1; no reliable D call. CDR3 length: 13 amino acids. The germline V gene encodes CDR1 SGHRS and CDR2 YFSETQ. V shed 2 bases and J shed 2 bases, with 7 bases lying between them. CDR3 sequence: CASSFPPNTEAFF. CDR3 nucleotides: TGCGCCAGCAGCTTTCCCCCTAACACTGAAGCTTTCTTT.

J is TRBJ1-3 and V is TRBV7-9, with 7 nucleotides matching TRBD1. The CDR3 contains 15 residues. J lost 4 bases, V lost 6 bases, and 9 bases had no gene match. The germline V gene encodes CDR1 SEHNR and CDR2 FQNEAQ (reference sequence). The CDR3 reads CASSMQQGPGNTIYF. The CDR3 DNA sequence: TGTGCCAGCAGTATGCAACAGGGGCCGGGAAACACCATATATTTT.

This chain links TRBV14 with TRBJ2-2; no definite D call. V was trimmed by 2 bases and J by 3 bases, leaving 10 bases between them. This CDR3 comprises 15 residues. Germline CDR1 SGHDN, CDR2 FVKESK. This chain's CDR3 is CASSQSQTYTGELFF. The CDR3 nucleotides read TGTGCCAGCAGCCAATCCCAGACTTACACCGGGGAGCTGTTTTTT.

V and J are TRBV19 and TRBJ2-5; TRBD1 matches at 7 bases. This CDR3 spans 13 amino acids. CDR1 and CDR2 from the germline V gene are LNHDA and SQIVND (reference sequence). V lost 6 bases and J lost 2; bases outside the gene matches: 3. The DNA of the CDR3 is TGTGCCAGTAGCGGGACAGAGCAAGAGACCCAGTACTTC. It specifies CASSGTEQETQYF.

This chain joins TRBV28 and TRBJ2-3, with D perhaps TRBD1 (6 bases). V was trimmed by 3 bases and J by 1 base, leaving 17 bases between them. Germline V lookup: CDR1 MDHEN, CDR2 SYDVKM. The CDR3 runs 17 residues. CDR3 amino acids: CASSFHLEGVRTDTQYF. DNA of the CDR3: TGTGCCAGCAGTTTCCACCTCGAGGGGGTGCGCACAGATACGCAGTATTTT.

A few counts support this clone. This chain connects TRBV11-2 to TRBJ2-7; 13 bases are a match to TRBD2. Germline V gene data show CDR1 as SGHAT and CDR2 as FQNNGV. After removal of 2 bases from V and 6 bases from J, the junction contained 7 bases not matched to a gene. This CDR3 region has 16 residues. The CDR3 coding sequence is TGTGCCAGCAGCTTATTTACTAGCGGGAGGGCCAGCGAGCAGTACTTC. It codes for CASSLFTSGRASEQYF.

The chain carries TRBV28 and TRBJ1-4, with TRBD1 identical over 7 bases. Germline V gives CDR1 MDHEN, CDR2 SYDVKM. After removal of 2 bases from V and 3 bases from J, the junction contained 6 bases not matched to a gene. There are 16 residues in the CDR3. DNA of the CDR3: TGTGCCAGCAGTTTAGTCGGACAGGTTTCTAATGAAAAACTGTTTTTT. It is translated as CASSLVGQVSNEKLFF.